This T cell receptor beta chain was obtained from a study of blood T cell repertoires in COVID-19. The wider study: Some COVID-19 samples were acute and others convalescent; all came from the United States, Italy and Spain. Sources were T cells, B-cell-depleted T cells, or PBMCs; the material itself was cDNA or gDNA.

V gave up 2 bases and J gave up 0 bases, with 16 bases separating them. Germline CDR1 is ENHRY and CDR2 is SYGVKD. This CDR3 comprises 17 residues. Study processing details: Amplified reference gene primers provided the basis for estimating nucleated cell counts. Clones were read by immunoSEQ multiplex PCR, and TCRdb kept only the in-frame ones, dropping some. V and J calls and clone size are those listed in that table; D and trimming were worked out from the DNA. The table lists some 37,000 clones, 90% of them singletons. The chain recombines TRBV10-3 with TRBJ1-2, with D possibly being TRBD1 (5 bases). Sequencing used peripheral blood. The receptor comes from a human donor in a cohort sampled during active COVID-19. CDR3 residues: CAISEPDKVPTNYGYTF. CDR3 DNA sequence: TGTGCCATCAGTGAGCCGGACAAAGTACCTACTAACTATGGCTACACCTTC.